Following are 6 T cell receptor beta chains from one sample sequenced in a study of human T cells and chemical hapten exposure. Via MiXCR, TCRdb re-called the RACE reads, giving one row per CDR3 protein. This sample has tens of thousands of distinct CDR3 sequences; 12% occur once, and the top ten carry roughly 4%. Time point meaning: patch test 1, 2 weeks after DPC sensitization. The sample's treatment: therapeutic diphenylcyclopropenone sensitization with weekly scalp DPC. The specimen was whole blood, collected in connection with sensitization to the hapten diphenylcyclopropenone (DPC). The source is a woman aged 55 to 70 with alopecia areata. Some clones in this sample may be carry-over from other donors' samples.

The genes are TRBV7-9 and TRBJ1-1, with D uncertain. CDR1 and CDR2 from the germline V gene are SEHNR and FQNEAQ (reference sequence). Between the trimmed V and J ends, which lost 1 base and 3 bases, there was a span of 6 bases. The CDR3 sequence is 13 residues long. The CDR3 nucleotides are TGTGCCAGCAGCTTAGTAACGGACACTGAAGCTTTCTTT. It is translated as CASSLVTDTEAFF.

The gene calls are TRBV11-2 and TRBJ2-6, with D possibly being TRBD2 (5 bases). Per the germline V gene, CDR1 is SGHAT and CDR2 is FQNNGV. This CDR3 has 14 residues. V was pared by 4 bases and J by 4 bases, with 8 bases between. The CDR3 nucleotides are TGTGCCAGCAGCTACCCGGGGGGGGCCAACGTCCTGACTTTC. The encoded protein is CASSYPGGANVLTF.

CDR3 DNA sequence: TGTGCCATCAGTGAGGGGGGGCCGGGCACTGAAGCTTTCTTT. Its protein is CAISEGGPGTEAFF. The chain carries TRBV10-3 and TRBJ1-1; D might be TRBD1 (6 bases). The CDR3 is 14 amino acids. The V gene lost 2 bases and the J gene lost 4 bases, with 11 bases spanning the gap. Germline lookup yields CDR1 ENHRY and CDR2 SYGVKD.

The chain links TRBV5-1 to TRBJ1-3, with D perhaps matching TRBD1 (5 bases). The V gene's germline CDR1 is SGHRS and CDR2 YFSETQ. Trimming pared 3 bases from V and 0 bases from J, leaving 13 bases between. The CDR3 consists of 16 residues. The chain's CDR3 is CASSSPGGPSGNTIYF. CDR3 nucleotide sequence: TGCGCCAGCAGCTCCCCTGGGGGTCCCTCTGGAAACACCATATATTTT.

Notes on this clonotype: A much larger clone is a single base away; this may be a read error. The CDR3 DNA follows: TGCGCCAGCAGCTTGGGATTTGTGGGGACCTGGGATGGCTACACCTTC. This codes for CASSLGFVGTWDGYTF. V usage is TRBV5-1 and J usage is TRBJ1-2, with D possibly matching TRBD1 (5 bases). CDR1 and CDR2 from the germline V gene are SGHRS and YFSETQ. The CDR3 is 16 amino acids. V lost 0 bases to trimming and J lost 6 bases, with 18 bases between them.

The rearrangement joins TRBV20-1 to TRBJ1-4, with D possibly matching TRBD1 (5 bases). V was cut by 5 bases and J by 7 bases, with 5 bases left in between. Germline V gene sequence: CDR1 DFQATT, CDR2 SNEGSKA (reference sequence). The CDR3 has 10 residues. CDR3: CSAQGEKLFF. CDR3 nucleotide sequence: TGCAGTGCTCAGGGTGAAAAACTGTTTTTT.